The 13 T cell receptor beta chains below were found in one sample sequenced in a study of blood T cell repertoires in COVID-19. Using immunoSEQ multiplex PCR, the repertoire was profiled, and TCRdb retains in-frame clones only, with some absent. This table has 220,000 or so clones, 85% to 90% appearing once. The specimen sequenced was PBMCs or T cells enriched from blood (not recorded which). All receptors come from a woman aged 18-30 years in a cohort exposed to, infected with or recovered from COVID-19 (not recorded which).

The chain links TRBV23-1 to TRBJ2-7, with D perhaps TRBD2 (6 bases). TRBV23-1 qualifies as an ORF whose function is uncertain. V shed 0 bases and J shed 4 bases, with 13 bases lying between them. This CDR3 region has 15 residues. The CDR3 coding sequence is TGCGCCAGCAGTCAATCGGAGGGGACGGGTTACGAGCAGTACTTC. It encodes CASSQSEGTGYEQYF.

This chain links TRBV25-1 with TRBJ1-1; D uncertain. The CDR3 is 12 amino acids. Trimming cost V 9 bases and J 0 bases, with 8 bases left between them. Germline assignment: CDR1 MGHDK and CDR2 SYGVNS. This CDR3 is CASAALNTEAFF. Written as DNA, the CDR3 is TGTGCCAGTGCGGCCTTGAACACTGAAGCTTTCTTT.

There are a few counts of this clone. The genes are TRBV5-6 and TRBJ2-7; D is perhaps TRBD1 (5 bases). The V gene lost 4 bases and the J gene lost 2 bases, with 10 bases spanning the gap. The CDR3 length is 13 residues. The V gene's germline CDR1 is SGHDT and CDR2 YYEEEE. CDR3 bases: TGTGCCAGCAGCGTGGACAACGCCTACGAGCAGTACTTC. This gives the protein CASSVDNAYEQYF.

The chain has TRBV4-2 and TRBJ2-1, with 7 positions matching TRBD2. Losses at the gene ends were 3 bases for V and 4 bases for J; bases not matched to a gene: 12. This CDR3 spans 17 amino acids. Germline loops: CDR1 LGHNA, CDR2 YNFKEQ. This CDR3 is CASSQGGGTSAYNEQFF. The CDR3 DNA is TGTGCCAGCAGCCAGGGGGGGGGTACTAGCGCTTACAATGAGCAGTTCTTC.

This chain connects TRBV7-4 to TRBJ2-7; TRBD1 matches 7 bases. J gave up 2 bases and V 1 base, and 14 bases lay outside the gene matches. Germline V lookup: CDR1 SGHVT, CDR2 SQSDAQ. This CDR3 has 18 residues. As DNA, the CDR3 is TGTGCCAGCAGCTTAGAGGCCAGGGGGTCCTCGCTCACCTACGAGCAGTACTTC. As protein: CASSLEARGSSLTYEQYF.

The chain recombines TRBV14 with TRBJ2-1; 9 nucleotides match TRBD1. The CDR3 consists of 15 residues. Germline values: CDR1 SGHDN, CDR2 FVKESK. The J segment lost 5 bases and the V segment lost 3 bases, leaving 5 bases of the junction unmatched. CDR3 in amino acids: CASSHRQGGHNEQFF. CDR3 nucleotide sequence: TGTGCCAGCAGCCATCGACAGGGGGGGCACAATGAGCAGTTCTTC.

V usage is TRBV14 and J usage is TRBJ2-1; 12 positions match TRBD2. This CDR3 region has 17 residues. V gave up 0 bases and J gave up 8 bases; unmatched junction bases: 8. Germline V gene lookup returns CDR1 SGHDN and CDR2 FVKESK. CDR3: CASSQDIGLAGFDEQFF. Written as DNA, the CDR3 is TGTGCCAGCAGCCAAGATATTGGACTAGCGGGGTTCGATGAGCAGTTCTTC.

The chain joins TRBV4-2 to TRBJ2-7; 9 bases are shared with TRBD2. The CDR3 consists of 16 residues. The ends lost 1 base at V and 4 bases at J; junction bases unmatched: 8. Germline V gene data show CDR1 as LGHNA and CDR2 as YNFKEQ. Here the CDR3 DNA reads TGTGCCAGCAGCCAAGCGGGCGGCGGGGGGGCTTACGAGCAGTACTTC. As protein: CASSQAGGGGAYEQYF.

This chain's CDR3 is CASRRGQGAGAELFF. The CDR3 bases are TGTGCCAGCAGACGGGGACAGGGTGCTGGCGCGGAGCTGTTTTTT. This chain links TRBV7-2 with TRBJ2-2; 9 nucleotides agree with TRBD1. Per germline, CDR1 SGHTA and CDR2 FQGNSA. The CDR3 length is 15 residues. The J segment lost 10 bases and the V segment lost 6 bases, leaving 12 bases of the junction unmatched.

The chain has TRBV24-1 and TRBJ1-2; no firm D call. Trimming took 4 bases from V and 8 from J, leaving 16 bases between them. Germline-derived CDR1 and CDR2 are KGHDR and SFDVKD. This CDR3 comprises 14 residues. CDR3 sequence: CATSDSDRGNGYTF. For the CDR3, the DNA is TGTGCCACCAGTGACTCTGATCGGGGTAACGGCTACACCTTC.

The rearrangement uses TRBV5-1 and TRBJ2-7, with a tentative D call TRBD2 (6 bases). Per germline, CDR1 SGHRS and CDR2 YFSETQ. The CDR3 length is 13 residues. With 4 bases removed from V and 7 bases from J, the gap between germline ends came to 15 bases. For the CDR3, the DNA is TGCGCCAGCAGCGGTGGGACCGCGGGGGAGCAGTACTTC. Residues: CASSGGTAGEQYF.

The chain links TRBV29-1 to TRBJ2-2, with D perhaps matching TRBD2 (5 bases). Germline values: CDR1 SQVTM, CDR2 ANQGSEA. The CDR3 runs to 12 residues. Trimming took 5 bases from V and 5 from J, leaving 9 bases between them. The CDR3 is CSVRGWTGELFF. CDR3 in DNA: TGCAGCGTTCGGGGTTGGACCGGGGAGCTGTTTTTT.

The chain uses TRBV11-2 and TRBJ2-1; D gene uncertain. V was trimmed by 1 base and J by 0 bases, leaving 4 bases between them. Germline V gene data show CDR1 as SGHAT and CDR2 as FQNNGV. There are 14 residues in the CDR3. CDR3 region: CASSLVNSYNEQFF. The DNA for the CDR3 is TGTGCCAGCAGCTTAGTTAACTCCTACAATGAGCAGTTCTTC. The full variable domain, with the rest looked up from reference TRBV11-2 and TRBJ2-1, is EAGVAQSPRYKIIEKRQSVAFWCNPISGHATLYWYQQILGQGPKLLIQFQNNGVVDDSQLPKDRFSAERLKGVDSTLKIQPAKLEDSAVYLCASSLVNSYNEQFFGPGTRLTVL.